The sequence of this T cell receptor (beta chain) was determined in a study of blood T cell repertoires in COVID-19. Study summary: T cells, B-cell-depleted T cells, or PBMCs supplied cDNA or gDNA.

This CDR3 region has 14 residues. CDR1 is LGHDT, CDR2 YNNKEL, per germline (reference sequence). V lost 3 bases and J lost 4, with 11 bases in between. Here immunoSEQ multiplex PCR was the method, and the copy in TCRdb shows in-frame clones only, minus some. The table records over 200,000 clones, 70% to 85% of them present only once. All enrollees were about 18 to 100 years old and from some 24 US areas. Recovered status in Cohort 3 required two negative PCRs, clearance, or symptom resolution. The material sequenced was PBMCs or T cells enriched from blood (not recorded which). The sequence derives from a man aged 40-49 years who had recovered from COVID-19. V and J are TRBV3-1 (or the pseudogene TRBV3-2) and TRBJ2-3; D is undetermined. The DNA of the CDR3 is TGTGCCAGCAGCCAGCCATCTAGGCCAGATACGCAGTATTTT. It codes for CASSQPSRPDTQYF.